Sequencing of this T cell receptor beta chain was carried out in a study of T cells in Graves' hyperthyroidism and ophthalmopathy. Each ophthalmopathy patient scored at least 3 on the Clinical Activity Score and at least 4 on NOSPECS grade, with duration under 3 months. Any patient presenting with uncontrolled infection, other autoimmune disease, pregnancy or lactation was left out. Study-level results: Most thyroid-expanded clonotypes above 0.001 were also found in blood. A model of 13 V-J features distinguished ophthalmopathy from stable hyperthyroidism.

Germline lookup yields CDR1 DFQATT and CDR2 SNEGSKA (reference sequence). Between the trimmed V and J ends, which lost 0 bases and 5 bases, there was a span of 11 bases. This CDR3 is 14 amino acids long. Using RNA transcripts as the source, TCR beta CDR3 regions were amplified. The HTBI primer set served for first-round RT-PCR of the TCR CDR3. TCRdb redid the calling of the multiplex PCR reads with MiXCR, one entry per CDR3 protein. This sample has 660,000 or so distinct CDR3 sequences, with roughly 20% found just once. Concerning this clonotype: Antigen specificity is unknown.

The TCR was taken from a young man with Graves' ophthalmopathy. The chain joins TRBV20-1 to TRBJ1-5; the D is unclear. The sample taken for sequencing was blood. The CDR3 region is CSARDLSGHQPQHF. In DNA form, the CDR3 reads TGCAGTGCTAGAGATCTGTCGGGTCATCAGCCCCAGCATTTT.